These 14 T cell receptor beta chains were all obtained from the same sample, sequenced in a study of shared clonotypes between healthy human individuals. Positive CCR7 selection of CD45RO-negative cells yielded the naive CD8 cells, and terminally differentiated effector memory CD45RA+ cells were excluded. Profiled with immunoSEQ multiplex PCR; TCRdb holds only in-frame clones, not every one. Counted here are more than 2 million clones, around 93% occurring once; the ten biggest clones make up about 1.6%. The specimen was naive CD8+ T cells from PBMCs. The origin of the receptors is a man aged 18 to 35 in good health. Some clones in this sample may be carry-over from other donors' samples.

The chain recombines TRBV5-8 with TRBJ2-7, with TRBD1 identical over 7 bases. The germline gives CDR1 SGHTS, CDR2 YDEGEE. This CDR3 contains 15 residues. The ends lost 0 bases at V and 0 bases at J; junction bases unmatched: 3. The CDR3 region has the DNA TGTGCCAGCAGCTTGGGTCGGGACAGCTCCTACGAGCAGTACTTC. Its translation is CASSLGRDSSYEQYF.

The chain recombines TRBV13 with TRBJ2-1, with no clear D. The V end was cut by 5 bases, the J end by 6 bases, with 5 bases between. Germline V gives CDR1 PRHDT, CDR2 FYEKMQ (reference sequence). The CDR3 consists of 11 residues. The CDR3 region is CASSPSNEQFF. The DNA for the CDR3 is TGTGCCAGCAGCCCCAGCAATGAGCAGTTCTTC.

This rearrangement joins TRBV18 to TRBJ1-2; D is unresolved. Trimming shortened V by 3 bases and J by 4 bases, and 6 bases separated the two germline ends. Germline V gives CDR1 KGHSH, CDR2 LQKENI. The CDR3 runs 12 residues. The CDR3 DNA follows: TGTGCCAGCTCACCTGAGGCCTATGGCTACACCTTC. As protein: CASSPEAYGYTF.

This chain joins TRBV30 and TRBJ2-5, with a tentative D call TRBD1 (5 bases). Germline V CDR1 and CDR2: GTSNPN, SVGIG (reference sequence). Trimming left V 2 bases short and J 3 bases short, with 13 bases between. The CDR3 totals 14 residues. The CDR3 is CAWSYWGRKETQYF. The DNA for the CDR3 is TGTGCCTGGAGTTATTGGGGCAGGAAAGAGACCCAGTACTTC.

The chain combines TRBV5-1 with TRBJ1-4; 11 bases are shared with TRBD1. Unmatched junction bases numbered 10, after V lost 4 bases and J lost 8 bases. CDR1 and CDR2 from the germline V gene are SGHRS and YFSETQ. This CDR3 spans 16 amino acids. In nucleotides, the CDR3 is TGCGCCAGCAGCGATGGGACAGGGGGTCTAAAAGAAAAACTGTTTTTT. Translation: CASSDGTGGLKEKLFF.

The chain uses TRBV4-1 and TRBJ2-3; TRBD2 is a possible D gene (5 bases). Germline CDR1 MGHRA, CDR2 YSYEKL. The CDR3 loop spans 15 amino acids. Between the trimmed V and J ends, which lost 2 bases and 0 bases, there was a span of 9 bases. The CDR3 DNA sequence: TGCGCCAGCAGCCAATCTAGCCGGAGCACAGATACGCAGTATTTT. Protein sequence: CASSQSSRSTDTQYF.

This sequence joins TRBV9 and TRBJ1-1, with D perhaps matching TRBD1 (6 bases). The V end was cut by 5 bases, the J end by 1 base, with 18 bases between. This CDR3 region has 16 residues. The V gene's germline CDR1 is SGDLS and CDR2 YYNGEE. CDR3 sequence (DNA): TGTGCCAGCAGTCATAGCCGGGGGGCGAGGAACACTGAAGCTTTCTTT. As protein: CASSHSRGARNTEAFF.

The CDR3 region is CASSNRAGADEQFF. In DNA, the CDR3 is TGTGCCAGCAGCAACCGGGCAGGCGCCGATGAGCAGTTCTTC. The chain joins TRBV4-2 to TRBJ2-1; D is uncertain. CDR3 length equals 14 residues. Germline CDR1 LGHNA, CDR2 YNFKEQ. V lost 5 bases, J lost 8 bases, and 16 bases lay in between.

The chain joins TRBV7-9 to TRBJ2-7; D perhaps matches TRBD2 (6 bases). This CDR3 is built from 16 residues. V was clipped by 5 bases and J by 1 base, with 18 bases between them. From germline, CDR1 is SEHNR and CDR2 FQNEAQ (reference sequence). CDR3 sequence (DNA): TGTGCCAGCAGCCCTTCGGGGGTAGGAGCTTCCTACGAGCAGTACTTC. It yields the protein CASSPSGVGASYEQYF.

The gene calls are TRBV12-5 and TRBJ2-1; D unresolved. CDR1 is LGHNT and CDR2 is FRNRAP in the germline V gene. This CDR3 is built from 12 residues. The ends were cut back, 6 bases at V and 7 bases at J, with 10 bases in the middle. The CDR3 spells CASGVERNEQFF. The CDR3, as DNA: TGTGCTAGTGGGGTAGAGAGGAATGAGCAGTTCTTC.

The V and J genes are TRBV11-2 and TRBJ2-1; D possibly corresponds to TRBD2 (5 bases). Germline values: CDR1 SGHAT, CDR2 FQNNGV. The CDR3 is made up of 15 amino acids. V was trimmed by 5 bases and J by 8 bases, leaving 19 bases between them. The CDR3 region has the DNA TGTGCCAGCAGCGCCGAGGGCGTAGGTCTTGATGAGCAGTTCTTC. It is translated as CASSAEGVGLDEQFF.

On this clone: This same CDR3 is encoded by further DNA sequences in the sample. The genes are TRBV9 and TRBJ2-1, with D possibly matching TRBD2 (5 bases). V was trimmed by 4 bases and J by 0 bases, leaving 11 bases between them. CDR3 size: 15 residues. Germline lookup yields CDR1 SGDLS and CDR2 YYNGEE. CDR3 residues: CASSPAGSSYNEQFF. CDR3 bases: TGTGCCAGCAGCCCAGCTGGGAGCTCCTACAATGAGCAGTTCTTC.

J is TRBJ1-2 and V is TRBV27, with D unclear. V was clipped by 0 bases and J by 0 bases, with 14 bases between them. The length of the CDR3 is 17 residues. Germline values: CDR1 MNHEY, CDR2 SMNVEV (reference sequence). CDR3 protein: CASSLSSGHGANYGYTF. The CDR3 DNA reads TGTGCCAGCAGTTTATCGAGTGGCCACGGAGCTAACTATGGCTACACCTTC.

The rearrangement links TRBV10-3 to TRBJ2-3; D possibly corresponds to TRBD2 (5 bases). CDR3 size: 18 residues. Germline assignment: CDR1 ENHRY and CDR2 SYGVKD. Trimming removed 6 bases at V and 1 base at J, with 23 bases between. The CDR3 protein is CAIRTVLSTSGRTDTQYF. Here the CDR3 DNA reads TGTGCCATCAGGACCGTTTTATCAACGAGCGGCCGCACAGATACGCAGTATTTT.